The TCR beta chain described here comes from a study of cytomegalovirus exposure and HLA in healthy donors. The PCR contained 60 Vbeta and 13 Jbeta primers. TCRdb's table, derived via immunoSEQ multiplex PCR, lists solely in-frame clones and lacks some. The data contain about 130,000 clones, 60% to 80% of them singletons. The CDR3 covers 15 residues. CDR1 is SGHTS and CDR2 is YDEGEE in the germline V gene. With 3 bases removed from V and 0 bases from J, the gap between germline ends came to 10 bases. Whole-study findings and limits: Within the data, a cluster of highly shared sequence variants was likely a sequencing artifact. Indistinguishable V segments, including TRBV6-2 and TRBV6-3, were excluded.

This clone was detected only once. The antigen is unknown. The specimen was PBMCs. The sequence was obtained from a male donor in good health and CMV-seronegative. The V call is TRBV5-8, the J call TRBJ2-1; D possibly corresponds to TRBD2 (5 bases). The CDR3 here is CASSSRGNSYNEQFF. The DNA for the CDR3 is TGTGCCAGCAGCTCTAGAGGGAACTCCTACAATGAGCAGTTCTTC.